Included here is one T cell receptor (beta chain) sequence, with context. The antigen is not known. The J segment lost 8 bases and the V segment lost 4 bases, leaving 5 bases of the junction unmatched. Germline lookup yields CDR1 SGHTA and CDR2 FQGNSA. The CDR3 contains 13 residues. Method: immunoSEQ multiplex PCR; TCRdb's copy keeps in-frame clones and lacks some. Among tens of thousands of clones listed, around 82% were seen once. These data come from a study of a mutant IDH1 vaccine in newly diagnosed glioma. In the study overall: Across weeks 1, 3, 5, 7, 11, 15, 19 and 23, patients received a vaccination each time, eight in all. A 62.5% male, about 38% female split and a mean age of about 40 years characterized treated patients. With temozolomide cycles, or 4-6 weeks after radiotherapy alone, vaccination was started.

The time point denotes: week 23, last vaccination. Doses consisted of 300 ug of mutant IDH1 20-mer peptide each, paired with topical imiquimod. The sample was PBMCs, taken from a glioma patient whose treatment included an IDH1 peptide vaccine. This chain connects TRBV7-2 to TRBJ1-2; 9 nucleotides agree with TRBD1. The origin of this receptor is a man aged 18 to 29 with glioma. CDR3 nucleotides: TGTGCCAGCAGCTCGGGACAGGGAGGCGGCTACACCTTC. This codes for CASSSGQGGGYTF.